Shown below are 18 T cell receptor beta chains from a single sample sequenced in a study of response to subunit inactivated influenza vaccine. One entry per CDR3 protein results from TCRdb running MiXCR on the RT-PCR reads. The data hold some 800,000 distinct CDR3 sequences, with 21% observed a single time. The sequencing used PBMCs from blood, collected about 5 days after vaccination. The receptors shown here come from a middle-aged man who received an inactivated influenza vaccine.

This clonotype was recorded a few times. The V and J genes are TRBV7-2 and TRBJ2-1; possible D gene TRBD2, 7 bases. Germline loops: CDR1 SGHTA, CDR2 FQGNSA. CDR3 length: 16 residues. Trimming pared 2 bases from V and 3 bases from J, leaving 14 bases between. The CDR3 DNA follows: TGTGCCAGCAGCTTACCCAGGGGAGGGAGCTACAATGAGCAGTTCTTC. It codes for CASSLPRGGSYNEQFF.

This clonotype was observed a few times. The chain uses TRBV11-2 and TRBJ1-1; no firm D call. Germline V gene sequence: CDR1 SGHAT, CDR2 FQNNGV. V gave up 5 bases and J gave up 7 bases, with 20 bases separating them. The CDR3 has 15 residues. The CDR3 DNA follows: TGTGCCAGCAGCCCCTTTTCCGACTATTTCGGTGAAGCTTTCTTT. This translates into CASSPFSDYFGEAFF.

This clonotype has just a few counts. The chain employs TRBV12-3 or TRBV12-4 and TRBJ1-6, with D hard to call. Trimming took off 4 bases at V and 11 bases at J, with 9 bases between the two ends. The CDR3 has 12 residues. DNA of the CDR3: TGTGCCAGCAGTTCTCTCGGGACACCCCTCCACTTT. The encoded protein is CASSSLGTPLHF.

Note on this clonotype: One end of the junction does not line up with germline, which may come from a read error. The chain links TRBV7-9 to TRBJ2-3, with D unresolved. Germline CDR1 and CDR2: SEHNR and FQNEAQ (reference sequence). This CDR3 spans 12 amino acids. The CDR3 bases are TGTGCCAGCAGCCGTTCGATGAGCCCCGACAATTTT. This sequence encodes CASSRSMSPDNF.

This clonotype was counted between two and nine times. The V call is TRBV20-1, the J call TRBJ1-6; TRBD1 agrees at 8 bases. This CDR3 is 15 amino acids long. CDR1 and CDR2 from the germline V gene are DFQATT and SNEGSKA (reference sequence). The V and J ends lost 4 bases and 8 bases, in that order; junction bases with no gene match: 10. CDR3 in amino acids: CSAIAGGLWDSPLHF. In nucleotides, the CDR3 is TGCAGTGCTATCGCAGGGGGCTTGTGGGATTCACCCCTCCACTTT.

The table lists this clonotype with many counts. This chain links TRBV28 with TRBJ2-1; D possibly corresponds to TRBD2 (6 bases). This CDR3 has 15 amino acids. V was clipped by 6 bases and J by 5 bases, with 17 bases between them. The germline V gene has CDR1 MDHEN and CDR2 SYDVKM. CDR3 in amino acids: CASSPPGGRNNEQFF. The CDR3 DNA sequence: TGTGCCAGCAGCCCGCCCGGAGGGCGTAACAATGAGCAGTTCTTC. Full variable domain (outside the CDR3, taken from reference TRBV28 and TRBJ2-1): DVKVTQSSRYLVKRTGEKVFLECVQDMDHENMFWYRQDPGLGLRLIYFSYDVKMKEKGDIPEGYSVSREKKERFSLILESASTNQTSMYLCASSPPGGRNNEQFFGPGTRLTVL.

The chain employs TRBV20-1 and TRBJ2-3; D call uncertain. V lost 6 bases and J 0 bases, leaving 13 bases between the germline ends. CDR3 length: 14 amino acids. Germline assignment: CDR1 DFQATT and CDR2 SNEGSKA (reference sequence). The CDR3 region has the DNA TGCAGTGCACACGGACGAAAAAGCACAGATACGCAGTATTTT. Its protein is CSAHGRKSTDTQYF.

This clonotype was seen a few times. This chain uses TRBV29-1 with TRBJ1-1; D call uncertain. Trimming removed 1 base at V and 0 bases at J, with 9 bases between. CDR3 length: 14 residues. Looked up from germline, CDR1 is SQVTM and CDR2 is ANQGSEA. CDR3 sequence reads: CSVEVAGVNTEAFF. CDR3 bases: TGCAGCGTTGAAGTGGCGGGAGTGAACACTGAAGCTTTCTTT.

In its sample, this clonotype was seen a few times. The chain is built from TRBV7-2 and TRBJ2-7; D unresolved. V lost 5 bases and J 3 bases, leaving 5 bases between the germline ends. This CDR3 has 11 residues. CDR1 and CDR2 from the germline V gene are SGHTA and FQGNSA. In DNA, the CDR3 is TGTGCCAGCAGCAAGGACTACGAGCAGTACTTC. This sequence encodes CASSKDYEQYF.

This clonotype was recorded a few times. This chain links TRBV6-4 with TRBJ2-1; TRBD2 might be the D (5 bases). Germline lookup yields CDR1 MRHNA and CDR2 SNTAGT. V was clipped by 5 bases and J by 12 bases, with 17 bases between them. The CDR3 loop spans 13 amino acids. The CDR3 here is CASSPDLLGGQFF. As DNA, the CDR3 is TGTGCCAGCAGTCCGGATCTCCTCGGAGGGCAGTTCTTC.

J is TRBJ2-7 and V is TRBV24-1, with TRBD1 matching 7 bases. The CDR3 runs 13 residues. The germline gives CDR1 KGHDR, CDR2 SFDVKD. V gave up 3 bases and J gave up 5 bases; unmatched junction bases: 3. The CDR3 nucleotides read TGTGCCACCAGTGATGCAGGACAGGACGAGCAGTACTTC. As protein: CATSDAGQDEQYF.

V gene TRBV6-5 combines with J gene TRBJ1-5; no clear D gene. The CDR3 is made up of 13 amino acids. Per the germline V gene, CDR1 is MNHEY and CDR2 is SVGAGI. The V and J ends lost 3 bases and 9 bases respectively, with 12 bases between them. The CDR3 nucleotides are TGTGCCAGCAGTTATGGCGGACTAGGGCCCCAGCATTTT. Residues: CASSYGGLGPQHF.

This clonotype has a handful of counts. This chain connects TRBV11-2 to TRBJ2-7; TRBD2 is a possible D gene (5 bases). CDR1 and CDR2 (germline): SGHAT, FQNNGV. This CDR3 comprises 15 residues. V lost 1 base, J lost 0 bases, and 10 bases lay in between. The CDR3 DNA sequence: TGTGCCAGCAGCTTAGCATTCGGGAACTCCTACGAGCAGTACTTC. Encoded protein: CASSLAFGNSYEQYF. Filled out from reference TRBV11-2 and TRBJ2-7, the complete variable domain reads EAGVAQSPRYKIIEKRQSVAFWCNPISGHATLYWYQQILGQGPKLLIQFQNNGVVDDSQLPKDRFSAERLKGVDSTLKIQPAKLEDSAVYLCASSLAFGNSYEQYFGPGTRLTVT.

This clonotype has more than one count but fewer than ten. The chain links TRBV6-1 to TRBJ2-7; 9 bases are a match to TRBD1. The CDR3 contains 15 residues. Trimming took 6 bases from V and 4 from J; bases not matched to a gene: 10. Germline lookup yields CDR1 MNHNS and CDR2 SASEGT. The CDR3 region has the DNA TGTGCCAGCAGGGACCCGGGACAGGGAAGTTACGAGCAGTACTTC. Protein sequence: CASRDPGQGSYEQYF.

This clonotype appeared once. V gene TRBV28 combines with J gene TRBJ1-2; D ambiguous. CDR3 length equals 14 residues. V dropped 10 bases and J dropped 7 bases, with 22 bases sitting between them. Looked up from germline, CDR1 is MDHEN and CDR2 is SYDVKM. The CDR3 region is CATTEAKAEFGYTF. CDR3 coding DNA: TGTGCCACCACCGAGGCCAAAGCAGAGTTTGGCTACACCTTC.

The genes are TRBV20-1 and TRBJ1-5; D gene unclear. The CDR3 consists of 18 residues. The V gene lost 3 bases and the J gene lost 0 bases, with 21 bases spanning the gap. Germline CDR1 reads DFQATT; CDR2 reads SNEGSKA (reference sequence). The CDR3, as DNA: TGCAGTGCTAGTTACGGACGGCGGGTGTGGGGTAGCAATCAGCCCCAGCATTTT. Amino acids: CSASYGRRVWGSNQPQHF.

This rearrangement joins TRBV6-2 or TRBV6-3 to TRBJ2-7; D remains ambiguous. The length of the CDR3 is 12 residues. Trimming left V 5 bases short and J 1 base short, with 6 bases between. Per the germline V gene, CDR1 is MNHEY and CDR2 is SVGEGT. The CDR3 coding sequence is TGTGCCAGCAGTGCCCTATCCTACGAGCAGTACTTC. Translated: CASSALSYEQYF.

This clonotype turned up a few times. This chain connects TRBV20-1 to TRBJ1-1; D gene uncertain. CDR3 length: 14 residues. The germline V gene encodes CDR1 DFQATT and CDR2 SNEGSKA (reference sequence). V lost 5 bases, J lost 2 bases, and 15 bases lay in between. CDR3 amino acids: CSAVGPLVNTEAFF. In DNA, the CDR3 is TGCAGTGCTGTAGGGCCGCTGGTCAACACTGAAGCTTTCTTT.